This section outlines one T cell receptor (beta chain) sequence together with its context. These data originate in a study of CD8 T cells in Susac syndrome. When the RNA was reverse transcribed, random hexamers were used with an input of roughly 0.5 to 1 ug. TCRdb re-called the immunoSEQ multiplex PCR reads with MiXCR, one entry per CDR3 protein. This sample has more than 200,000 distinct CDR3 sequences; 90% to 95% occur once, and the top ten carry about 0.071%. Germline CDR1 KGHSH, CDR2 LQKENI. The CDR3 consists of 14 residues. The V gene end was trimmed by 1 base and the J gene end by 3 bases; junction bases not matched to a gene: 3.

Sequenced sample: CD4+ T cells from PBMCs. The sequence came from a human donor with multiple sclerosis. V is TRBV18 and J is TRBJ2-7; TRBD1 aligns across 7 bases. CDR3 coding DNA: TGTGCCAGCTCACCACGGCAGGGGGTCTACGAGCAGTACGTC. Translation gives CASSPRQGVYEQYV.